This T cell receptor (beta chain) came from a study of tissue T cells after allogeneic stem cell transplantation. There are a few counts of this clone. Its target is not known. Mouse gene names and germline throughout. Sequencing ends 1 residue short of the CDR3 end; the germline J gene provides the rest. Trimming pared 0 bases from V and 0 bases from J, leaving 4 bases between. In germline, CDR1 is LGHNA, CDR2 YSYQKL. This CDR3 is 14 amino acids long. This sample's time point: mouse harvest day 14 after allogeneic transplant. Each mouse received 10^7 T-cell-depleted marrow cells plus 10^6 splenic CD5+ T cells by tail vein. Study results and limitations: Within patients, tissue anatomy strongly shaped TCR repertoire composition. Few T cell clones were shared across patients, but motif clusters showed tissue-specific shared signatures.

Libraries were prepared by immunoSEQ multiplex PCR; TCRdb keeps only in-frame clonotypes and omits some of them. The sample holds approximately 7,900 clones, around a third seen once. Sequencing used skin. V gene TRBV2 combines with J gene TRBJ2-3; D gene unclear. The origin of this receptor is a female BALB/c mouse given C57BL/6 T cells with graft-versus-host disease after an allogeneic hematopoietic cell transplant. CDR3 residues: CASSQDSSAETLYF. The CDR3 DNA, read in part, is TGTGCCAGCAGCCAAGATTCCAGTGCAGAAACGCTGTAT.